This T cell receptor beta chain was recovered during a study of blood T cell repertoires in COVID-19. In the study overall: Samples taken during acute and convalescent COVID-19 were collected in the United States, Italy and Spain.

Authors' analysis steps: Reference gene primer amplification gave nucleated cell count estimates. Sequencing was performed with immunoSEQ multiplex PCR; in TCRdb, only in-frame clones are kept and a portion is missing. V and J calls and clone size come straight from that table; D and trimming were deduced from the DNA. The sample yields some 130,000 clones, around nine tenths seen once. The sequence came from a woman in her 70s with COVID-19, enrolled during active disease. Material: peripheral blood.

In DNA, the CDR3 is TGTGCTAGTGGAAAGACAGGCCCCGGAAACACCATATATTTT. Residues: CASGKTGPGNTIYF. The chain links TRBV12-5 to TRBJ1-3; tentatively, D is TRBD1 (6 bases). Trimming removed 6 bases at V and 4 bases at J, with 13 bases between. CDR1 LGHNT and CDR2 FRNRAP come from the germline V gene. The CDR3 covers 14 residues.